Following are 7 T cell receptor beta chains from one sample sequenced in a study of human CD8 memory T cell subsets. By UMI-labeled 5' RACE, the TCR beta libraries were made. TCRdb reanalyzed the 5' RACE reads, giving one entry per CDR3 protein sequence and no DNA. The sample's table shows 2,500 to 3,500 distinct CDR3 sequences. Input material: CD8+ T cells from PBMCs. The receptors stem from a human donor in good health.

The chain employs TRBV28 and TRBJ1-4. The CDR3 has 14 residues. CDR1 and CDR2 (germline): MDHEN, SYDVKM. CDR3 amino acids: CASSLRVPAGELFF.

This clonotype is identified as medium-sized (0.01 to 0.1%) from frequency. This chain links TRBV2 with TRBJ1-4; TCRdb outputs TRBD1, but without DNA this stays unchecked. The CDR3 consists of 14 residues. Germline V lookup: CDR1 SNHLY, CDR2 FYNNEI. Here the CDR3 reads CASTWGQTNEKLFF.

This rearrangement joins TRBV28 to TRBJ1-1; TCRdb indicates TRBD1, and absent DNA this call remains unverified. This CDR3 comprises 15 residues. Germline CDR1 and CDR2: MDHEN and SYDVKM. The CDR3 spells CASSITGDGRSEAFF.

This chain connects TRBV5-6 to TRBJ2-5; the D gene TCRdb calls, TRBD1, cannot be checked with no DNA. Germline V lookup: CDR1 SGHDT, CDR2 YYEEEE. This CDR3 comprises 13 residues. The CDR3 reads CASSLGQGETQYF.

This clonotype is classed as medium-sized by frequency. The chain recombines TRBV7-8 with TRBJ2-1; TCRdb indicates TRBD1, and absent DNA this call remains unverified. Per germline, CDR1 SGHVS and CDR2 FQNEAQ. CDR3 length: 14 residues. The CDR3 loop is CASSLGGDNNEQFF.

This chain joins TRBV10-3 and TRBJ2-1; TCRdb's D gene call, TRBD1, goes unchecked for lack of DNA. CDR3 length: 15 residues. CDR1 ENHRY and CDR2 SYGVKD come from the germline V gene. The CDR3 reads CAIRPRGTGAYEQFF.

The genes are TRBV25-1 and TRBJ2-1; TCRdb's D call of TRBD2 is untestable without DNA. The CDR3 is made up of 15 amino acids. The V gene's germline CDR1 is MGHDK and CDR2 SYGVNS. The chain's CDR3 is CASSESSGRDNEQFF.